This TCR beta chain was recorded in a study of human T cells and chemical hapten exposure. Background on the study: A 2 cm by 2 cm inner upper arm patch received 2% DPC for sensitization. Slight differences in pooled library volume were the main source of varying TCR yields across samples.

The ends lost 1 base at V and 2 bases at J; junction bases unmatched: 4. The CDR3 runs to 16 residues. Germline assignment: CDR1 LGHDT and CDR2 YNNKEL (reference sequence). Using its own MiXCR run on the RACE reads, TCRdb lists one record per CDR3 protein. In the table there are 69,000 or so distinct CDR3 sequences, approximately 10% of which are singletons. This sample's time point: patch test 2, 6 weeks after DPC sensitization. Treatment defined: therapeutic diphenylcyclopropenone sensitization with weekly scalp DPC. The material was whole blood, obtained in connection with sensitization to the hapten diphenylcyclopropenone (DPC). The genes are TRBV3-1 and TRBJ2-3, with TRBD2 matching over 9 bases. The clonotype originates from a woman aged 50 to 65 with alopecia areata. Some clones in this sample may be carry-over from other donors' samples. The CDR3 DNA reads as TGTGCCAGCAGCCAAGGGGGGACTAGCCTCACAGATACGCAGTATTTT. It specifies CASSQGGTSLTDTQYF.